This T cell receptor (beta chain) was sequenced in a study of cytomegalovirus exposure and HLA in healthy donors. General study results and limits: Accounts indicate the classifier identified cytomegalovirus status with strong specificity and sensitivity. Testing in vitro showed a few CMV-associated chains specific for CMV antigens.

Trimming pared 0 bases from V and 5 bases from J, leaving 13 bases between. The CDR3 runs to 15 residues. Germline loops: CDR1 SGHTA, CDR2 FQGNSA. A remark on this clone: Antigen specificity is unknown.

Sequencing was performed with immunoSEQ multiplex PCR; in TCRdb, only in-frame clones are kept and a portion is missing. The sample holds some 140,000 clones; around nine tenths are singletons and the top ten take around 24%. Sequenced input: PBMCs. The TCR originated in a man younger than 30 in good health and CMV-seropositive. This chain links TRBV7-2 with TRBJ2-5, with D possibly TRBD1 on 6 matching bases. The CDR3 is CASSLAPQGRETQYF. In DNA form, the CDR3 reads TGTGCCAGCAGCTTAGCCCCCCAGGGGCGGGAGACCCAGTACTTC.